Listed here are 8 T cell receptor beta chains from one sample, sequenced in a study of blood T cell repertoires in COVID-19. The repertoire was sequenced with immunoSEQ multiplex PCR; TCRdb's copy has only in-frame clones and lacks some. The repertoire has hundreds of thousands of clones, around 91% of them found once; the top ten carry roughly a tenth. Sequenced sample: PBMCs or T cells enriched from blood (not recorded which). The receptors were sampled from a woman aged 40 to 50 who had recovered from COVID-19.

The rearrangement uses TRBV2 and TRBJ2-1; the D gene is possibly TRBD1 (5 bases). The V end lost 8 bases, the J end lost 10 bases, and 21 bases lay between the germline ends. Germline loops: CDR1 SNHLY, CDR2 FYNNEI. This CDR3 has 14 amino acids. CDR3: CASYLGRAQSEQFF. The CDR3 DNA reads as TGTGCCAGCTACCTGGGCAGGGCTCAAAGCGAGCAGTTCTTC.

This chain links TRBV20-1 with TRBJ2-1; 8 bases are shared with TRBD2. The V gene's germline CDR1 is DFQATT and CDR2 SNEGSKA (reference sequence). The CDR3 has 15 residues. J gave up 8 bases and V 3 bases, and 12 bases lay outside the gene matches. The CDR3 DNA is TGCAGTGCTAGTAAGGGCGGGAGGAGTAGGGATGAGCAGTTCTTC. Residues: CSASKGGRSRDEQFF.

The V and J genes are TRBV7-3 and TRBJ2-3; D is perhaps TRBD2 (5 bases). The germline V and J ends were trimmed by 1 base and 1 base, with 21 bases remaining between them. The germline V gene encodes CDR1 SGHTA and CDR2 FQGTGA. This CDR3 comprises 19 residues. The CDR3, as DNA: TGTGCCAGCAGCTTAAAGAGCCCTAGTTCGGGGTCGGGCACAGATACGCAGTATTTT. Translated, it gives CASSLKSPSSGSGTDTQYF.

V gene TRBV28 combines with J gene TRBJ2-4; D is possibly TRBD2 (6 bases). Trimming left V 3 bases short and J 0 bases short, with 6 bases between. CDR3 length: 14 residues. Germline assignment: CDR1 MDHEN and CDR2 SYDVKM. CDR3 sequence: CASSLGLAKNIQYF. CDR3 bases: TGTGCCAGCAGTTTGGGACTAGCCAAAAACATTCAGTACTTC.

The CDR3 DNA follows: TGTGCCAGCACTAGTTACACCGGGGAGCTGTTTTTT. Residues: CASTSYTGELFF. The V gene is TRBV2, the J gene TRBJ2-2; D is uncertain. The CDR3 sequence is 12 residues long. CDR1 and CDR2 from the germline V gene are SNHLY and FYNNEI. The V end lost 7 bases, the J end lost 3 bases, and 6 bases lay between the germline ends.

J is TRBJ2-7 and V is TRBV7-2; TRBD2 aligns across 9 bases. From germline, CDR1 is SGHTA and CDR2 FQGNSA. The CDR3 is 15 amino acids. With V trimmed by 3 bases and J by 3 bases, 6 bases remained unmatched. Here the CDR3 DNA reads TGTGCCAGCAGCTTTGGGGCGGGAGGGTACTACGAGCAGTACTTC. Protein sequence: CASSFGAGGYYEQYF.

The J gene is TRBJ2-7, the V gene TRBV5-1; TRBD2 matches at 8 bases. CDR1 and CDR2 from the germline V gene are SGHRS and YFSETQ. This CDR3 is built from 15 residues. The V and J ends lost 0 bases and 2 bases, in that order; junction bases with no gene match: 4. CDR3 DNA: TGCGCCAGCAGCTTGGAAGTAGCGGGGACCTACGAGCAGTACTTC. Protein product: CASSLEVAGTYEQYF.

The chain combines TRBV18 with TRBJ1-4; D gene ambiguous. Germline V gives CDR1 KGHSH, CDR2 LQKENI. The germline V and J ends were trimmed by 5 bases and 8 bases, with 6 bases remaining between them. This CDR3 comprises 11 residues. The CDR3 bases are TGTGCCAGCTCAGCGGCGGAAAAACTGTTTTTT. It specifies CASSAAEKLFF.